This passage covers 30 T cell receptor beta chains from one sample sequenced in a study of blood T cells in healthy people across ages. Combining a sample-barcoded 5' primer with a J-beta primer mix, a second PCR ran for roughly 6 to 12 cycles. A single record per CDR3 protein comes from TCRdb applying MiXCR to the 5' RACE reads. The sample has hundreds of thousands of distinct CDR3 sequences, roughly 43% seen once; the top ten hold around an eighth. Source material: blood. These receptors came from a young man in good health.

The rearrangement uses TRBV5-6 and TRBJ2-1; perhaps TRBD1 as D (5 bases). Between the trimmed V and J ends, which lost 0 bases and 8 bases, there was a span of 15 bases. The CDR3 runs to 15 residues. In germline, CDR1 is SGHDT, CDR2 YYEEEE. This CDR3 is CASSLGVVRGDEQFF. The DNA for the CDR3 is TGTGCCAGCAGCTTGGGAGTTGTAAGGGGCGATGAGCAGTTCTTC.

V is TRBV12-3 or TRBV12-4 and J is TRBJ2-4; TRBD1 matches 7 bases. The better agreement between TRBJ2-7 and the DNA end casts doubt on the J call. The CDR3 runs to 15 residues. CDR3 bases: TGTGCCAGCAGTCCCCAGGGGGAATCGGGCTACGAGCAGTACTTC. Translated, it gives CASSPQGESGYEQYF.

This clonotype was recorded a few times. This chain links TRBV7-2 with TRBJ2-1; D gene unclear. Germline lookup yields CDR1 SGHTA and CDR2 FQGNSA. The CDR3 has 14 amino acids. The ends were cut back, 5 bases at V and 6 bases at J, with 14 bases in the middle. The CDR3 sequence is CASSREMALNEQFF. CDR3 DNA sequence: TGTGCCAGCAGCCGTGAGATGGCTCTCAATGAGCAGTTCTTC.

The J gene is TRBJ2-2, the V gene TRBV6-4, with D perhaps being TRBD1 or TRBD2 (5 bases each). Between the trimmed V and J ends, which lost 9 bases and 6 bases, there was a span of 17 bases. This CDR3 region has 14 residues. CDR1 and CDR2 from the germline V gene are MRHNA and SNTAGT. CDR3 coding DNA: TGTGCCAGTAAGGGGAGTGAGGAGGCCGGGGAGCTGTTTTTT. It yields the protein CASKGSEEAGELFF.

This chain joins TRBV6-5 and TRBJ2-7; no firm D call. The germline V gene has CDR1 MNHEY and CDR2 SVGAGI. V lost 2 bases, J lost 9 bases, and 14 bases lay in between. This CDR3 has 13 residues. Here the CDR3 reads CASSYRVGEGQYF. The CDR3 DNA is TGTGCCAGCAGTTACCGGGTTGGGGAAGGGCAGTACTTC.

About this clonotype: One junction end does not reproduce the germline sequence, and a read error may be involved. The chain employs TRBV29-1 and TRBJ1-1; D is possibly TRBD1 (5 bases). The CDR3 length is 14 residues. CDR1 and CDR2 from the germline V gene are SQVTM and ANQGSEA. DNA of the CDR3: TGCGGCGTTGTTGAAGGGACTCCGAACACTGAAGCTTTCTTT. Translation gives CGVVEGTPNTEAFF.

The V and J genes are TRBV7-6 and TRBJ1-2; 8 positions match TRBD1. Germline V gene sequence: CDR1 SGHVS, CDR2 FNYEAQ. The CDR3 extends over 15 amino acids. With V trimmed by 3 bases and J by 6 bases, 9 bases remained unmatched. The CDR3 loop is CASSLGTGNENGYTF. DNA for the CDR3: TGTGCCAGCAGCTTGGGGACAGGAAATGAGAATGGCTACACCTTC. The full variable domain, with the rest looked up from reference TRBV7-6 and TRBJ1-2, is GAGVSQSPRYKVTKRGQDVALRCDPISGHVSLYWYRQALGQGPEFLTYFNYEAQQDKSGLPNDRFSAERPEGSISTLTIQRTEQRDSAMYRCASSLGTGNENGYTFGSGTRLTVV.

This clonotype was recorded at least ten times. V and J are TRBV3-1 and TRBJ2-5; TRBD2 matches at 11 bases. CDR1 and CDR2 from the germline V gene are LGHDT and YNNKEL (reference sequence). This CDR3 has 20 residues. Trimming at V came to 1 base and at J to 4 bases, leaving 17 bases not matched to a gene. DNA for the CDR3: TGTGCCAGCAGCCAAGGGGTCATCGCTAGCGGGGGGCCTATTGCAGAGACCCAGTACTTC. Translation: CASSQGVIASGGPIAETQYF.

This clonotype turned up a few times. The chain is built from TRBV5-1 and TRBJ2-3; 7 positions agree with TRBD1. There are 14 residues in the CDR3. Trimming removed 7 bases from V and 1 base from J; junction bases left unmatched: 6. Germline V gene lookup returns CDR1 SGHRS and CDR2 YFSETQ. The CDR3 region has the DNA TGCGCCAGCCAGACCGGGACAGGCACAGATACGCAGTATTTT. Its protein is CASQTGTGTDTQYF.

The chain joins TRBV6-2 or TRBV6-3 to TRBJ2-1; tentative D call: TRBD2 (5 bases). The CDR3 has 15 amino acids. Germline V lookup: CDR1 MNHEY, CDR2 SVGEGT. Trimming took off 6 bases at V and 0 bases at J, with 12 bases between the two ends. Here the CDR3 reads CASSRPGSSYNEQFF. DNA of the CDR3: TGTGCCAGCAGCCGACCGGGGAGCTCCTACAATGAGCAGTTCTTC.

The rearrangement uses TRBV6-6 and TRBJ2-2; 9 bases are shared with TRBD1. CDR1 MNHNY and CDR2 SVGAGI come from the germline V gene (reference sequence). V shed 4 bases and J 4 bases; nucleotides not matched to a gene: 4. The CDR3 contains 15 residues. The CDR3 protein is CASSFPGQGTGELFF. CDR3 bases: TGTGCCAGCAGTTTCCCGGGACAGGGCACCGGGGAGCTGTTTTTT.

This chain connects TRBV6-2 or TRBV6-3 to TRBJ1-4; no firm D call. The germline CDR1 and CDR2 sequences are MNHEY and SVGEGT. Trimming removed 8 bases from V and 8 bases from J, with 18 bases in between. CDR3 length equals 14 residues. CDR3 nucleotide sequence: TGTGCCAGCTGGTCGGGGTATCGTGGCGAAAAACTGTTTTTT. Translation gives CASWSGYRGEKLFF.

The V call is TRBV5-1, the J call TRBJ2-5; perhaps TRBD2 as D (5 bases). The CDR3 totals 15 residues. V lost 3 bases, J lost 5 bases, and 17 bases lay in between. CDR1 and CDR2 (germline): SGHRS, YFSETQ. CDR3 in DNA: TGCGCCAGCAGCTCGTCCCCTAGCCCTACGGAGACCCAGTACTTC. It codes for CASSSSPSPTETQYF.

The V call is TRBV7-8, the J call TRBJ2-5, with D maybe TRBD2 (6 bases). There are 15 residues in the CDR3. V lost 1 base and J 5 bases, leaving 14 bases between the germline ends. Germline loops: CDR1 SGHVS, CDR2 FQNEAQ. CDR3 coding DNA: TGTGCCAGCAGCTTAGGGCCTGCGGGGAGGGAGACCCAGTACTTC. As protein: CASSLGPAGRETQYF.

This clonotype was recorded at least ten times. The junction shows a germline mismatch at one end, possibly a read error. V and J are TRBV5-1 and TRBJ2-2; D not certain. The CDR3 has 11 amino acids. The germline CDR1 and CDR2 sequences are SGHRS and YFSETQ. For the CDR3, the DNA is TGTGCCAGCAGTTATACCGGGGAGCTGTTTTTT. This encodes CASSYTGELFF.

CDR3 DNA sequence: TGTGCCAGCAGTTCCACTCGGGGGGCCTCTTACAATGAGCAGTTCTTC. This sequence encodes CASSSTRGASYNEQFF. The chain employs TRBV2 and TRBJ2-1; D might be TRBD2 (7 bases). This CDR3 is built from 16 residues. Germline assignment: CDR1 SNHLY and CDR2 FYNNEI. The germline V and J ends were trimmed by 5 bases and 4 bases, with 18 bases remaining between them.

This CDR3 reads CASRLAGITQYF. The CDR3 DNA sequence: TGTGCCAGCAGGCTAGCGGGCATCACCCAGTACTTC. The rearrangement uses TRBV2 and TRBJ2-5; 8 bases match TRBD2. The CDR3 has 12 residues. J gave up 8 bases and V 6 bases, and 5 bases lay outside the gene matches. Germline V gene lookup returns CDR1 SNHLY and CDR2 FYNNEI. The full variable domain, with the rest looked up from reference TRBV2 and TRBJ2-5, is EPEVTQTPSHQVTQMGQEVILRCVPISNHLYFYWYRQILGQKVEFLVSFYNNEISEKSEIFDDQFSVERPDGSNFTLKIRSTKLEDSAMYFCASRLAGITQYFGPGTRLLVL.

This clonotype was seen a handful of times. The genes are TRBV7-9 and TRBJ2-5; no clear D. The germline V and J ends were trimmed by 5 bases and 0 bases, with 16 bases remaining between them. The CDR3 has 16 residues. Germline-derived CDR1 and CDR2 are SEHNR and FQNEAQ (reference sequence). CDR3 protein: CASSPSHLQDQETQYF. The CDR3 DNA follows: TGTGCCAGCAGCCCCTCCCACTTGCAGGACCAAGAGACCCAGTACTTC.

V gene TRBV7-9 combines with J gene TRBJ1-3; D unresolved. Germline loops: CDR1 SEHNR, CDR2 FQNEAQ (reference sequence). V was cut by 1 base and J by 0 bases, with 10 bases left in between. The length of the CDR3 is 16 residues. The CDR3 reads CASSLGSAVSGNTIYF. CDR3 nucleotide sequence: TGTGCCAGCAGCTTAGGCAGTGCCGTCTCTGGAAACACCATATATTTT. Complete variable domain (other parts from reference TRBV7-9 and TRBJ1-3): DTGVSQNPRHKITKRGQNVTFRCDPISEHNRLYWYRQTLGQGPEFLTYFQNEAQLEKSRLLSDRFSAERPKGSFSTLEIQRTEQGDSAMYLCASSLGSAVSGNTIYFGEGSWLTVV.

This clonotype was seen many times. The CDR3 sequence is CATRRQGGQETQYF. CDR3 bases: TGTGCCACAAGGAGACAGGGGGGCCAAGAGACCCAGTACTTC. The V call is TRBV28, the J call TRBJ2-5; 9 bases line up with TRBD1. Per germline, CDR1 MDHEN and CDR2 SYDVKM. After removal of 10 bases from V and 1 base from J, the junction contained 7 bases not matched to a gene. The CDR3 is made up of 14 amino acids.

As for this clonotype: A much larger clone is a single base away; this may be a read error. As DNA, the CDR3 is TGCAGCGTTGTGAGCGACGAGCAGTACTTC. Residues: CSVVSDEQYF. V gene TRBV29-1 combines with J gene TRBJ2-4, with D hard to call. The end of the DNA aligns better with TRBJ2-7, so the J call may be wrong. The CDR3 totals 10 residues. In germline, CDR1 is SQVTM, CDR2 ANQGSEA.

This clonotype was observed at least ten times. The chain joins TRBV4-3 to TRBJ2-7; a weak D match, TRBD1 (6 bases). This CDR3 comprises 16 residues. Germline V CDR1 and CDR2: LGHNA, YSLEER. With 0 bases removed from V and 4 bases from J, the gap between germline ends came to 16 bases. The CDR3 is CASSQDRDTSVYEQYF. CDR3 DNA: TGCGCCAGCAGCCAAGATCGGGACACCTCTGTATACGAGCAGTACTTC.

This clonotype was found many times. The V gene is TRBV18, the J gene TRBJ2-7; 7 bases are a match to TRBD2. The germline V gene encodes CDR1 KGHSH and CDR2 LQKENI. This CDR3 has 15 residues. Unmatched junction bases numbered 11, after V lost 3 bases and J lost 6 bases. The CDR3 here is CASSPTGTTGPEQYF. The CDR3 DNA is TGTGCCAGCTCACCGACCGGGACTACCGGCCCCGAGCAGTACTTC.

J is TRBJ2-3 and V is TRBV28; TRBD2 matches at 8 bases. Germline CDR1 MDHEN, CDR2 SYDVKM. Trimming cost V 2 bases and J 1 base; bases outside gene matches: 5. The CDR3 has 16 residues. The CDR3, as DNA: TGTGCCAGCAGTTTAAGTCTAGCGGGTCGCACAGATACGCAGTATTTT. Amino acids: CASSLSLAGRTDTQYF. Based on the CDR3 plus reference TRBV28 and TRBJ2-3, the full variable domain is DVKVTQSSRYLVKRTGEKVFLECVQDMDHENMFWYRQDPGLGLRLIYFSYDVKMKEKGDIPEGYSVSREKKERFSLILESASTNQTSMYLCASSLSLAGRTDTQYFGPGTRLTVL.

V is TRBV27 and J is TRBJ2-1; D may be TRBD2 (5 bases). The germline CDR1 and CDR2 sequences are MNHEY and SMNVEV (reference sequence). This CDR3 region has 12 residues. The V end was cut by 2 bases, the J end by 9 bases, with 8 bases between. CDR3 loop: CASSLVRGEQFF. DNA of the CDR3: TGTGCCAGCAGTTTAGTTCGGGGTGAGCAGTTCTTC.

The chain couples TRBV6-2 or TRBV6-3 to TRBJ2-5; D may be TRBD2 (5 bases). Germline CDR1 and CDR2: MNHEY and SVGEGT. The CDR3 contains 14 residues. Deletions cut 6 bases from V and 2 bases from J, with 13 bases between. The DNA of the CDR3 is TGTGCCAGCAGACCGCAAGGGAGACAAGAGACCCAGTACTTC. Its protein is CASRPQGRQETQYF.

Of note for this clonotype: This may come from a read error, since a much larger clone is one base off. V and J are TRBV30 and TRBJ2-1, with D possibly being TRBD2 (5 bases). The germline V gene has CDR1 GTSNPN and CDR2 SVGIG (reference sequence). The CDR3 is 12 residues long. CDR3 loop: CAGSTPLNEQFF. For the CDR3, the DNA is TGTGCCGGGAGTACCCCCCTAAATGAGCAGTTCTTC.

This clonotype appeared once. The rearrangement uses TRBV12-3 or TRBV12-4 and TRBJ1-5, with D hard to call. Trimming cost V 1 base and J 6 bases, with 13 bases left between them. The CDR3 is 15 amino acids. CDR3 in amino acids: CASSLGPLEGQPQHF. CDR3 bases: TGTGCCAGCAGTTTAGGGCCCTTAGAGGGTCAGCCCCAGCATTTT.

The chain links TRBV25-1 to TRBJ1-3; maybe TRBD1 (5 bases). Per the germline V gene, CDR1 is MGHDK and CDR2 is SYGVNS. V was clipped by 0 bases and J by 4 bases, with 10 bases between them. The CDR3 is made up of 15 amino acids. The CDR3 reads CASSEYAGNGNTIYF. CDR3 nucleotide sequence: TGTGCCAGCAGTGAATATGCAGGGAACGGAAACACCATATATTTT. The full variable domain, completed using reference TRBV25-1 and TRBJ1-3, is EADIYQTPRYLVIGTGKKITLECSQTMGHDKMYWYQQDPGMELHLIHYSYGVNSTEKGDLSSESTVSRIRTEHFPLTLESARPSHTSQYLCASSEYAGNGNTIYFGEGSWLTVV.

This sequence joins TRBV4-2 and TRBJ1-4, with D unresolved. The CDR3 length is 15 residues. The germline V and J ends were trimmed by 1 base and 5 bases, with 11 bases remaining between them. Per germline, CDR1 LGHNA and CDR2 YNFKEQ. For the CDR3, the DNA is TGTGCCAGCAGCCAAGGTCAGGAACTCAATGAAAAACTGTTTTTT. Translation gives CASSQGQELNEKLFF.